Only a few counts were recorded for the clone carrying this T cell receptor beta chain. The antigen is unknown. This may stem from a read error, because a much larger clone lies one nucleotide away. This CDR3 is missing its conserved last phenylalanine or tryptophan, likely due to a read error. The sample belongs to a study of tumor and adjacent non-tumor tissue in lung cancer. CDR3 length equals 12 residues. V was pared by 11 bases and J by 9 bases, with 9 bases of the junction left unmatched. Germline CDR1 and CDR2: MNHEY and SVGAGI. TCRbeta libraries were built with three rounds of nested PCR, modified from ARM-PCR. TCRdb analysed the multiplex PCR reads with MiXCR anew, one entry per CDR3 protein. The table lists approximately 150,000 distinct CDR3 sequences, approximately 66% of them singletons. Study conclusions and caveats: Normal lung showed higher cumulative top 100 clone frequency than tumor.

No cell sorting was done before RNA was extracted from the tissue. This sequence was found in a man in his sixties with small cell lung cancer. The genes are TRBV6-5 and TRBJ2-1; 8 nucleotides match TRBD2. Material: lung tumor tissue. The CDR3 DNA is TGTGCCGCGTTGACTAGCGATCCTGAGCAGTTCCTC. Protein sequence: CAALTSDPEQFL.